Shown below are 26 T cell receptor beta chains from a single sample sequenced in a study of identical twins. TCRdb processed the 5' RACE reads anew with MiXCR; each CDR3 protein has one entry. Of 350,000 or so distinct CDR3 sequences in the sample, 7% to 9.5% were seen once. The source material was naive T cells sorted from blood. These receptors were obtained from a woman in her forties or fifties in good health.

CDR3 loop: CASSYPRERQYF. As DNA, the CDR3 is TGTGCCAGCAGCTACCCCCGAGAGAGGCAGTATTTT. J is TRBJ2-3 and V is TRBV7-9; D gene ambiguous. The CDR3 is 12 amino acids. V lost 4 bases, J lost 11 bases, and 13 bases lay in between. Per germline, CDR1 SEHNR and CDR2 FQNEAQ (reference sequence).

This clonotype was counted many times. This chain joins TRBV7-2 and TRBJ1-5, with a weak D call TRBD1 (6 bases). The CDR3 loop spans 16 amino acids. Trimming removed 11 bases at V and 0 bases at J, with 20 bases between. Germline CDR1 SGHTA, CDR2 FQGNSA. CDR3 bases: TGTGCCTCAAAGTCCGGGGGCGCGTATAGCAATCAGCCCCAGCATTTT. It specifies CASKSGGAYSNQPQHF.

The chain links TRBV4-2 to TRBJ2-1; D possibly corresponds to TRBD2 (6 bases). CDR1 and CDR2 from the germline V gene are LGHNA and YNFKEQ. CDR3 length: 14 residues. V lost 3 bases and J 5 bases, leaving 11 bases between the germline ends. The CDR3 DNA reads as TGTGCCAGCAGCCAGGGGACTGAAAACAATGAGCAGTTCTTC. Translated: CASSQGTENNEQFF.

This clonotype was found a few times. CDR3 residues: CASSLSQGTDTQYF. The DNA of the CDR3 is TGTGCCAGCAGCTTATCCCAGGGCACAGATACGCAGTATTTT. V usage is TRBV7-9 and J usage is TRBJ2-3, with D unclear. This CDR3 region has 14 residues. V was cut by 2 bases and J by 1 base, with 7 bases left in between. The V gene's germline CDR1 is SEHNR and CDR2 FQNEAQ (reference sequence).

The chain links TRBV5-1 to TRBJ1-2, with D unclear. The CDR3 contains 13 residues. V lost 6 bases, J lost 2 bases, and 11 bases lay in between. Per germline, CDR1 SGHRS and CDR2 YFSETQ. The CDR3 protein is CASTPDANYGYTF. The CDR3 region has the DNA TGCGCCAGCACCCCAGACGCGAACTATGGCTACACCTTC.

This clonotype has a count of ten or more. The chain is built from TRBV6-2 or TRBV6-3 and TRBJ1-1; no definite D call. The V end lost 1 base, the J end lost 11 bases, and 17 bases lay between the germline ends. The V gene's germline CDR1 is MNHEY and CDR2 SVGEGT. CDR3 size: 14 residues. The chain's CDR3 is CASSYFSNPVRAFF. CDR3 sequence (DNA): TGTGCCAGCAGTTACTTCTCCAACCCGGTAAGGGCTTTCTTT.

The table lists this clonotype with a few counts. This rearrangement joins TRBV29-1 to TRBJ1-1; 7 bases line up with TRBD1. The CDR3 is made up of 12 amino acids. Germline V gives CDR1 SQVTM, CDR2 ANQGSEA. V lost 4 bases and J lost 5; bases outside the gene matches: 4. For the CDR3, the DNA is TGCAGCGTTGGAGGGGGCGCGACTGAAGCTTTCTTT. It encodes CSVGGGATEAFF.

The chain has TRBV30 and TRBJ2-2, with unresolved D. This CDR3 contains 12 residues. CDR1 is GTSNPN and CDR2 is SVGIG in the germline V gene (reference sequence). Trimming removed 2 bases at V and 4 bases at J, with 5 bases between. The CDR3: CAWSKGTGELFF. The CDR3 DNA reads TGTGCCTGGAGTAAGGGCACCGGGGAGCTGTTTTTT. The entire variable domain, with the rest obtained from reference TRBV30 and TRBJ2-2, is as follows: SQTIHQWPATLVQPVGSPLSLECTVEGTSNPNLYWYRQAAGRGLQLLFYSVGIGQISSEVPQNLSASRPQDRQFILSSKKLLLSDSGFYLCAWSKGTGELFFGEGSRLTVL.

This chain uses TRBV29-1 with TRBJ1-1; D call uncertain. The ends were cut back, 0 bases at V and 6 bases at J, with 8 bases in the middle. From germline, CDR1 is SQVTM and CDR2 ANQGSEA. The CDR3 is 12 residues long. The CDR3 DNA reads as TGCAGCGTTGAAGAAGGTGATTCTGAAGCTTTCTTT. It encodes CSVEEGDSEAFF.

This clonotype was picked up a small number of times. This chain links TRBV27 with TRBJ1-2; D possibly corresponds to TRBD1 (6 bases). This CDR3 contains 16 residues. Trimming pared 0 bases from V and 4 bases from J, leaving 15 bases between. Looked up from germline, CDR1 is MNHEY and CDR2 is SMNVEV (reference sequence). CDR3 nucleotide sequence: TGTGCCAGCAGTTTATCCGGGGGCCTATCCTCCTATGGCTACACCTTC. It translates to CASSLSGGLSSYGYTF.

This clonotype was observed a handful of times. CDR3 amino acids: CASRHQSVGEQFF. In DNA, the CDR3 is TGTGCCAGCAGACACCAATCTGTCGGTGAGCAGTTCTTC. V gene TRBV3-1 combines with J gene TRBJ2-1; no clear D. CDR3 length: 13 amino acids. From germline, CDR1 is LGHDT and CDR2 YNNKEL (reference sequence). V dropped 6 bases and J dropped 9 bases, with 15 bases sitting between them.

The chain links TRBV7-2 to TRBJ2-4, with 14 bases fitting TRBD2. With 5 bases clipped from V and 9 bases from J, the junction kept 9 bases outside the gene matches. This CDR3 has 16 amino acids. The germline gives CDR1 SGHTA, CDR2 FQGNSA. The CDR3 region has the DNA TGTGCCAGCAGCCCAGGGGGACTAGCGGGAGAAGTCATTCAGTACTTC. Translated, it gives CASSPGGLAGEVIQYF. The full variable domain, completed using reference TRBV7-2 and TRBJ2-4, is GAGVSQSPSNKVTEKGKDVELRCDPISGHTALYWYRQSLGQGLEFLIYFQGNSAPDKSGLPSDRFSAERTGGSVSTLTIQRTQQEDSAVYLCASSPGGLAGEVIQYFGAGTRLSVL.

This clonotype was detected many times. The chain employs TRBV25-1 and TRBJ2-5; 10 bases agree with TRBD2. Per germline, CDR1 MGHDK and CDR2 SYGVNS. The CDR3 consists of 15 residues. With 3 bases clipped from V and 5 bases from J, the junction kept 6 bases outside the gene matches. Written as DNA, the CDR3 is TGTGCCAGCAGTGAGTCAGCGGGAGGGATGGAGACCCAGTACTTC. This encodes CASSESAGGMETQYF.

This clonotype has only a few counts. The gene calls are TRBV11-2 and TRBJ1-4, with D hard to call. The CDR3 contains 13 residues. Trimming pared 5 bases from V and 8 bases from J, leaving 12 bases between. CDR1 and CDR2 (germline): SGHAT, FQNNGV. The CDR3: CASSPSLREKLFF. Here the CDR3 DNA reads TGTGCCAGCAGCCCGTCGTTGCGAGAAAAACTGTTTTTT.

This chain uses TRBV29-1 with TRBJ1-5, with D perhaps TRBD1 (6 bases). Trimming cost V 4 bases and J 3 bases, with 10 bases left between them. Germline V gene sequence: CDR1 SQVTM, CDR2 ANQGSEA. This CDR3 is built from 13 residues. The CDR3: CSVGRGLNQPQHF. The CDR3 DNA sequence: TGCAGCGTTGGCAGGGGCCTCAATCAGCCCCAGCATTTT.

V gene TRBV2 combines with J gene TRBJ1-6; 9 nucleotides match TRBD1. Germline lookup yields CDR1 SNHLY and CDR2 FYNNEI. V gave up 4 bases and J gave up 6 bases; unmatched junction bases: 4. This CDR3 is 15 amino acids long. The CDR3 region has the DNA TGTGCCAGCAGTGGAAGGACAGGGGCTAATTCACCCCTCCACTTT. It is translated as CASSGRTGANSPLHF.

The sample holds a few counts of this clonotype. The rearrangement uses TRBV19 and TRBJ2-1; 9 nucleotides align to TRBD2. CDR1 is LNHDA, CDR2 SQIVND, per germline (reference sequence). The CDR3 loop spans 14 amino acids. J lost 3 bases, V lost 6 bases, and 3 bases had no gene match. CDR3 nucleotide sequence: TGTGCCAGTAGCGCGGGGGGGCTCTACAATGAGCAGTTCTTC. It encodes CASSAGGLYNEQFF.

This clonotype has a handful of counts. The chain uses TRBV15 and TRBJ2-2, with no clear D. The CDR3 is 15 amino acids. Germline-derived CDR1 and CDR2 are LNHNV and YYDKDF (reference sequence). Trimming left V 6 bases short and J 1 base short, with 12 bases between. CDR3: CATRSRGENTGELFF. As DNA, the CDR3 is TGTGCCACCAGATCGCGAGGAGAGAACACCGGGGAGCTGTTTTTT.

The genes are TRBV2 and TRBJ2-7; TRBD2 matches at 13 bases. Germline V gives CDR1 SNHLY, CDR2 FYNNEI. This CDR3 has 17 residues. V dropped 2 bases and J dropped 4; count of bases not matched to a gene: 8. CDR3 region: CASSESKGLAGRYEQYF. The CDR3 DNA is TGTGCCAGCAGTGAAAGCAAGGGACTAGCGGGACGATACGAGCAGTACTTC.

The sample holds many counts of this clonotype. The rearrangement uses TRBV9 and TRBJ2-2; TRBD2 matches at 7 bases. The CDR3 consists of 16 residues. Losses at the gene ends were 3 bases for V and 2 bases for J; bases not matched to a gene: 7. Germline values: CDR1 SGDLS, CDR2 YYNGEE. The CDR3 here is CASSAPGLRNTGELFF. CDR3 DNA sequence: TGTGCCAGCAGCGCACCGGGACTACGAAACACCGGGGAGCTGTTTTTT.

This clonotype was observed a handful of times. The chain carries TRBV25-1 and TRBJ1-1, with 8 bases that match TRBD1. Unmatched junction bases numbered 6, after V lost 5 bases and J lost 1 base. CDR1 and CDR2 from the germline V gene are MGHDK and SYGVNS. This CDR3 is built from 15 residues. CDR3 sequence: CASSTHRGANTEAFF. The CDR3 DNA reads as TGTGCCAGCAGTACTCACAGGGGGGCGAACACTGAAGCTTTCTTT.

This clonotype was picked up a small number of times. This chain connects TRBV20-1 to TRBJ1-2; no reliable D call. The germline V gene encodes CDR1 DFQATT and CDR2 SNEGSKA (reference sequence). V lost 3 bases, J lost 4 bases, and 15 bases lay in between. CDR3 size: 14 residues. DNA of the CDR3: TGCAGTGCTAGTCGCGACGGGCGCAGCTATGGCTACACCTTC. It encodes CSASRDGRSYGYTF.

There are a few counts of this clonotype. This CDR3 reads CASSLRAGGPNEQFF. DNA for the CDR3: TGCGCCAGCAGCTTGAGAGCGGGAGGGCCCAATGAGCAGTTCTTC. This chain connects TRBV5-1 to TRBJ2-1, with 10 nucleotides matching TRBD2. After removal of 1 base from V and 6 bases from J, the junction contained 4 bases not matched to a gene. Germline assignment: CDR1 SGHRS and CDR2 YFSETQ. This CDR3 is built from 15 residues.

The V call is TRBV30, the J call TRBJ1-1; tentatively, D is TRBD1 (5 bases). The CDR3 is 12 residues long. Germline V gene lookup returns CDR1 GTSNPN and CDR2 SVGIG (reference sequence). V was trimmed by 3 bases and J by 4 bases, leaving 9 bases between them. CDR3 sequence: CAWSQTGTEAFF. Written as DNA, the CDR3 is TGTGCCTGGAGCCAAACAGGCACTGAAGCTTTCTTT.

DNA for the CDR3: TGTGCCAGCAAGGCGGGCACCGGGGAGCTGTTTTTT. It codes for CASKAGTGELFF. This chain links TRBV27 with TRBJ2-2, with a tentative D call TRBD2 (5 bases). Trimming cost V 7 bases and J 4 bases, with 7 bases left between them. CDR1 is MNHEY and CDR2 is SMNVEV in the germline V gene (reference sequence). The CDR3 consists of 12 residues.

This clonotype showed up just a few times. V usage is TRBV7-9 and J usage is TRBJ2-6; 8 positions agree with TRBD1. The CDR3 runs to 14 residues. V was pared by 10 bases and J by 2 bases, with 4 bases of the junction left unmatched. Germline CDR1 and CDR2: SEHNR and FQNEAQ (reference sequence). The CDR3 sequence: CANPDRAGANVLTF. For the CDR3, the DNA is TGTGCCAACCCGGACAGGGCTGGGGCCAACGTCCTGACTTTC.